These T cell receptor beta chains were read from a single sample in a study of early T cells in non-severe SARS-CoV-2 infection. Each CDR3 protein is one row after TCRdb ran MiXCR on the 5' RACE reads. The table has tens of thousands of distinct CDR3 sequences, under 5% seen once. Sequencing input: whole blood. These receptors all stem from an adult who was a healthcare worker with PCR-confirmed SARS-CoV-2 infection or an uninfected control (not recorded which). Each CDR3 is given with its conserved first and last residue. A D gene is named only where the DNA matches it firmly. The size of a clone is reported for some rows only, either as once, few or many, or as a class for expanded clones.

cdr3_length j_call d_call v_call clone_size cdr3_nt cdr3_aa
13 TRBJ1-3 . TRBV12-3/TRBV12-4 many TGTGCCAGCAGTGGGATGGCTGGAAACACCATATATTTT CASSGMAGNTIYF
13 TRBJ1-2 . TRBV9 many TGTGCCAGCAGCACCGGACAGCACTATGGCTACACCTTC CASSTGQHYGYTF
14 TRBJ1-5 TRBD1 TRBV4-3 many TGCGCCAGCAGCACCCGGACAGGGGATCAGCCCCAGCATTTT CASSTRTGDQPQHF
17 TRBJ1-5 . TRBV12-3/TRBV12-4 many TGTGCCAGCAGTCCCCAGCGGGGGGGTATGGGCAATCAGCCCCAGCATTTT CASSPQRGGMGNQPQHF
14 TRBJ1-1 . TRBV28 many TGTGCCAGCAGACCGTTCCGCAAGGGGCATGAAGCTTTCTTT CASRPFRKGHEAFF
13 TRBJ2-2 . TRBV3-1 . TGTGCCAGCAGCCAACCTAGAAACGGGGAGCTGTTTTTT CASSQPRNGELFF
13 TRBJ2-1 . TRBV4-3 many TGCGCCAGCAGCCAAGACGGGTCGGATGAGCAGTTCTTC CASSQDGSDEQFF
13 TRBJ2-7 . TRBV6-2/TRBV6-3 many TGTGCCAGCAGCCGTCGGGTGGACTACGAGCAGTACTTC CASSRRVDYEQYF
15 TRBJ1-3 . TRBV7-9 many TGTGCCAGCAGCTTAGGCGAGATCCGCGGAAACACCATATATTTT CASSLGEIRGNTIYF
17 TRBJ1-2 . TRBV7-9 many TGTGCCAGCAGCTTATATGTCGACCGACCAGGGCGGTATGGCTACACCTTC CASSLYVDRPGRYGYTF
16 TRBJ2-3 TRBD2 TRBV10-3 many TGTGCCACCCGAGGGACTAGCGGGGAAAGCACAGATACGCAGTATTTT CATRGTSGESTDTQYF
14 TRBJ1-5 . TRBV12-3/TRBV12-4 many TGTGCCAGCAGTTTGAGTCTGAACAATCAGCCCCAGCATTTT CASSLSLNNQPQHF
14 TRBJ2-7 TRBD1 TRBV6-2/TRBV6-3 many TGTGCCAGCAGGAGGGACAGGGGTATCTACGAGCAGTACTTC CASRRDRGIYEQYF
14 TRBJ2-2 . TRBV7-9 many TGTGCCAGCAGCAGGGACGGGAACACCGGGGAGCTGTTTTTT CASSRDGNTGELFF
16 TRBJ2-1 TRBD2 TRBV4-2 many TGTGCCAGCAGCCAAGGGACTAGCGGGACCTACAATGAGCAGTTCTTC CASSQGTSGTYNEQFF
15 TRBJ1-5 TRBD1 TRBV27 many TGTGCCAGCAGTTTCGCTTCAGGGGGCAGTCAGCCCCAGCATTTT CASSFASGGSQPQHF
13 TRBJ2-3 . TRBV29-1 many TGCAGCGTTGAGTCCGCAGAGCGGACTACGCAGTATTTT CSVESAERTTQYF
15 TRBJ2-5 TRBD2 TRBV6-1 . TGTGCCAGCACCAATAGACTAGCGGAGAAAGAGACCCAGTACTTC CASTNRLAEKETQYF
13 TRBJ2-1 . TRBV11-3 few TGTGCCAGCAGCACGGGAATAAACAATGAGCAGTTCTTC CASSTGINNEQFF
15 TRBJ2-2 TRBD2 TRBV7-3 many TGTGCCAGCAGCTTTAGCGGGAGTTCCACCGGGGAGCTGTTTTTT CASSFSGSSTGELFF
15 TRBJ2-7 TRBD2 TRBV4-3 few TGCGCCAGCAGCCAAGGCTCTAGCGGATCCTACGAGCAGTACTTC CASSQGSSGSYEQYF
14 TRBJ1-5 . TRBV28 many TGTGCCAGCAGCCCAAGTACAGGGAATCAGCCCCAGCATTTT CASSPSTGNQPQHF
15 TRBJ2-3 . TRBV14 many TGTGCCAGCAGCCAAGAGTGGCGCTGGACAGATACGCAGTATTTT CASSQEWRWTDTQYF
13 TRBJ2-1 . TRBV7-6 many TGTGCCAGCAGCTTAGTAGGCGTGAATGAGCAGTTCTTC CASSLVGVNEQFF
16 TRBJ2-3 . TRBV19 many TGTGCCAGTAGTATGACGACAGGACTTAGCACAGATACGCAGTATTTT CASSMTTGLSTDTQYF
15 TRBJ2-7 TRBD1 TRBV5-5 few TGTGCCAGCAGCGTTGCCGGGACAGTTACCTACGAGCAGTACTTC CASSVAGTVTYEQYF
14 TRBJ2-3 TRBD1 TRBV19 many TGTGCCAGTAGTGGGGGGACAGGGGCAGATACGCAGTATTTT CASSGGTGADTQYF
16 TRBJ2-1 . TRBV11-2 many TGTGCCAGCAGCTTATTATGGGGTAGTATGTCCAATGAGCAGTTCTTC CASSLLWGSMSNEQFF
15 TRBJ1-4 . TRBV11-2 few TGTGCCAGCAGCTTTCGCCGCGACGGGCGGGAAAAACTGTTTTTT CASSFRRDGREKLFF
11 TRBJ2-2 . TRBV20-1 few TGCAGTGCTGAGAACAGGCGGGAGCTGTTTTTT CSAENRRELFF
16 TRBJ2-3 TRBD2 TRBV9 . TGTGCCAGCAGCGTAGTAACTAGCGGGAGCGTGGATACGCAGTATTTT CASSVVTSGSVDTQYF
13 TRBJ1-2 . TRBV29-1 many TGCAGCGTTGACGTGGGACCGAACTATGGCTACACCTTC CSVDVGPNYGYTF
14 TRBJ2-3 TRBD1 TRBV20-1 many TGCAGTGCTAAGGCCAGGGGGTGGAGAGATACGCAGTATTTT CSAKARGWRDTQYF
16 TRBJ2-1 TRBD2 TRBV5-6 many TGTGCCAGCAGCTTTTTCTCCGGGACTAGCAGCAATGAGCAGTTCTTC CASSFFSGTSSNEQFF
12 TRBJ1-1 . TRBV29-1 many TGCAGCGCCGAGGGACAATACACTGAAGCTTTCTTT CSAEGQYTEAFF
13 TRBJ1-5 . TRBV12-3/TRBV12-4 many TGTGCCAGCAGCAAAGGGGCGATCCAGCCCCAGCATTTT CASSKGAIQPQHF
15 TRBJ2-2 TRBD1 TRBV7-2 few TGTGCCAGCAGCTCGACAGGGCTTATAGGCGGGGAGCTGTTTTTT CASSSTGLIGGELFF
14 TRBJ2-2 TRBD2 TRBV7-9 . TGTGCCAGCAGCTTCGAGCGGGACGCCGGGGAGCTGTTTTTT CASSFERDAGELFF
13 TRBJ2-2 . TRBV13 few TGTGCCAGCTTATTCAGAACCACCGGGGAGCTGTTTTTT CASLFRTTGELFF
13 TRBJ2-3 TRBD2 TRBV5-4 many TGTGCCAGCAGAAAGGGGACTACGGATACGCAGTATTTT CASRKGTTDTQYF
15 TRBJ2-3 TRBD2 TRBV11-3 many TGTGCCAGCAGCTTAGAAGCGGGAGGCACCCAGGCGCAGTATTTT CASSLEAGGTQAQYF
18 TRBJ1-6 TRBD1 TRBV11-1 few TGTGCCAGCAGCTTAGGATCCGTCGCGGGGACAGTTGTTTCACCCCTCCACTTT CASSLGSVAGTVVSPLHF
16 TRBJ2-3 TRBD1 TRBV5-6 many TGTGCCAGCAGCTTGACACCGGGACAGAGCACAGATACGCAGTATTTT CASSLTPGQSTDTQYF
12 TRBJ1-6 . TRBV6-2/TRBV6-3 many TGTGCCAGCAGTTACGAGTCTCCACCCCTCCACTTT CASSYESPPLHF
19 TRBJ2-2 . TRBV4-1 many TGCGCCAGCAGCCATCAGGGGGGTCCTAAATTCGCGAACACCGGGGAGCTGTTTTTT CASSHQGGPKFANTGELFF
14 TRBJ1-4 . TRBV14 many TGTGCCAGCAGCCCTCGGGGGCCCGGTGAAAAACTGTTTTTT CASSPRGPGEKLFF
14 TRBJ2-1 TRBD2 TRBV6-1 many TGTGCCAGCTCCGGCGGGACTAACTACAATGAGCAGTTCTTC CASSGGTNYNEQFF
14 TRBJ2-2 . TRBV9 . TGTGCCAGCAGCGGCCTAGGGGGGCCCGGGGAGCTGTTTTTT CASSGLGGPGELFF